Detailed here is one T cell receptor beta chain. This clonotype came up many times. Its recognized antigen is unknown. The sample holds no much larger clone one base away, and base qualities are not on file. Library construction relied on PCR. For sequencing, an Illumina HiSeq 2500 was employed. Molecular barcoding was employed in the preparation of TCR libraries, with unique molecular identifiers being used to normalize TCRbeta repertoire quantification. Using fastp at Q25 and MiXCR, TCRdb reprocessed the public reads and kept productive beta chains. Duplicate CDR3 protein sequences are folded into a single record with the most common DNA and genes. The sample data list some 200,000 distinct CDR3 sequences, and around 9.7% of these were observed just once. The top ten hold 5% to 6% of the sample. This entry comes from a study of T-cell reconstitution after alpha-beta-depleted transplantation in children (dated by TCRdb to about 2016). Study-wide context: Using TCR repertoire profiling, the study followed T-cell immune reconstitution in a quantitative way in children after TCRalphabeta/CD19-depleted allogeneic hematopoietic cell transplantation.

The germline ends are 14 bases apart after V is trimmed by 1 base and J by 1 base. Taken from cysteine to phenylalanine, the CDR3 has 17 residues. Just the 51-base CDR3 DNA is kept, in frame starting at base 1. In the germline V gene (reference sequence), CDR1 corresponds to SEHNR and CDR2 to FQNEAQ. In this chain, TRBV7-9 is recombined with TRBJ2-1, with a weak D call of TRBD1 (5 bases match). Sequencing was performed on PBMCs from the stem cell graft donor, taken from the stem cell graft. The sequence derives from a human donor who donated a stem cell graft to a child with SCID. The nucleotide sequence is given as TGTGCCAGCAGCTTAGAATCGACAGAGAAGTCCTACAATGAGCAGTTCTTC. Its translation reads: CASSLESTEKSYNEQFF. When the CDR3 is completed using the reference TRBV7-9 and TRBJ2-1 genes on either side, the full variable domain is DTGVSQNPRHKITKRGQNVTFRCDPISEHNRLYWYRQTLGQGPEFLTYFQNEAQLEKSRLLSDRFSAERPKGSFSTLEIQRTEQGDSAMYLCASSLESTEKSYNEQFFGPGTRLTVL.